The 23 T cell receptor beta chains listed next were all sequenced from one sample in a study of T-cell reconstitution after alpha-beta-depleted transplantation in children. Preparation of the TCRbeta library was carried out with unique molecular identifiers. From the PCR reads, TCRdb called clonotypes with MiXCR, one entry per CDR3 protein. This table has 260,000 or so distinct CDR3 sequences, approximately 12% appearing once. Sequencing used PBMCs from the stem cell graft donor, obtained from the stem cell graft. The receptors were gathered from a human donor who donated a stem cell graft to a child with acute lymphoblastic leukemia.

This clonotype has ten or more counts. The chain combines TRBV5-1 with TRBJ2-1, with 8 nucleotides matching TRBD1. Germline V CDR1 and CDR2: SGHRS, YFSETQ. This CDR3 is built from 15 residues. V shed 3 bases, J shed 5 bases, and the junction held 7 bases outside the gene matches. Here the CDR3 reads CASSSRDRLNNEQFF. CDR3 DNA sequence: TGCGCCAGCAGCTCCCGGGACAGGCTTAACAATGAGCAGTTCTTC.

This clonotype appeared many times. This rearrangement joins TRBV5-8 to TRBJ2-1; D perhaps matches TRBD1 (5 bases). The V gene's germline CDR1 is SGHTS and CDR2 YDEGEE. The CDR3 is 12 amino acids. Trimming stripped 3 bases from V and 8 bases from J, with 9 bases between. CDR3 in amino acids: CASSSRVHEQFF. CDR3 nucleotides: TGTGCCAGCAGCTCCAGGGTGCATGAGCAGTTCTTC.

Comments on this clonotype: A much larger clone differs by one base, so this may be a read error. V usage is TRBV5-5 and J usage is TRBJ2-7, with TRBD1 matching over 7 bases. J lost 3 bases, V lost 1 base, and 7 bases had no gene match. The germline CDR1 and CDR2 sequences are SGHKS and YYEKEE (reference sequence). The CDR3 is 15 residues long. The CDR3 loop is CASSLSRTGYYEQYF. As DNA, the CDR3 is TGTGCCAGCAGCTTGTCCAGGACAGGCTACTACGAGCAGTACTTC.

This clonotype was picked up many times. The gene calls are TRBV28 and TRBJ2-1; perhaps TRBD2 as D (5 bases). The ends were cut back, 4 bases at V and 6 bases at J, with 19 bases in the middle. Germline-derived CDR1 and CDR2 are MDHEN and SYDVKM. The CDR3 loop spans 16 amino acids. The CDR3 is CASSSAEAPRPNEQFF. DNA for the CDR3: TGTGCCAGCAGTTCAGCGGAGGCCCCCAGGCCCAATGAGCAGTTCTTC. Full variable domain (missing parts from reference TRBV28 and TRBJ2-1): DVKVTQSSRYLVKRTGEKVFLECVQDMDHENMFWYRQDPGLGLRLIYFSYDVKMKEKGDIPEGYSVSREKKERFSLILESASTNQTSMYLCASSSAEAPRPNEQFFGPGTRLTVL.

Details on this clonotype: A much larger clone sits a single nucleotide away, making a read error possible. DNA of the CDR3: TGTGCCAGCAGCCTGGGGACTTTTGGTGAAGCTTTCTTT. Its protein product is CASSLGTFGEAFF. The chain couples TRBV12-3 or TRBV12-4 to TRBJ1-1, with a weak D call TRBD1 (5 bases). The CDR3 spans 13 residues. V lost 6 bases and J 7 bases, leaving 15 bases between the germline ends.

The chain links TRBV28 to TRBJ1-5; D unclear. The V and J ends lost 5 bases and 1 base respectively, with 18 bases between them. Germline CDR1 is MDHEN and CDR2 is SYDVKM. The CDR3 totals 17 residues. CDR3 sequence reads: CASSPPWRVYSNQPQHF. CDR3 coding DNA: TGTGCCAGCAGTCCTCCCTGGAGGGTCTACAGCAATCAGCCCCAGCATTTT.

There are many counts of this clonotype. The rearrangement joins TRBV7-9 to TRBJ2-3, with TRBD2 matching over 7 bases. The CDR3 totals 13 residues. CDR1 and CDR2 from the germline V gene are SEHNR and FQNEAQ (reference sequence). V was clipped by 1 base and J by 6 bases; unmatched bases: 1. CDR3 DNA: TGTGCCAGCAGCTTAGACGGGAGGGATACGCAGTATTTT. Translation: CASSLDGRDTQYF.

This clonotype was recorded at least ten times. This chain links TRBV20-1 with TRBJ2-3; TRBD1 matches 7 bases. This CDR3 has 14 residues. Trimming removed 6 bases from V and 2 bases from J; junction bases left unmatched: 8. Germline V gives CDR1 DFQATT, CDR2 SNEGSKA (reference sequence). The CDR3 protein is CSAEGTDLTDTQYF. Written as DNA, the CDR3 is TGCAGTGCAGAAGGGACAGACCTCACAGATACGCAGTATTTT.

This clonotype showed up many times. The rearrangement links TRBV12-3 or TRBV12-4 to TRBJ1-1, with D hard to call. The V and J ends lost 0 bases and 5 bases respectively, with 10 bases between them. There are 14 residues in the CDR3. The CDR3 sequence: CASSLAEGGTEAFF. As DNA, the CDR3 is TGTGCCAGCAGTTTAGCGGAGGGAGGAACTGAAGCTTTCTTT.

Comments on this clonotype: This may be a read error, as it is one base from a much larger clone. The chain carries TRBV19 and TRBJ1-5, with D unclear. Between the trimmed V and J ends, which lost 2 bases and 4 bases, there was a span of 3 bases. The CDR3 extends over 12 amino acids. Looked up from germline, CDR1 is LNHDA and CDR2 is SQIVND (reference sequence). The CDR3: CASSIWNQPQHF. CDR3 coding DNA: TGTGCCAGTAGTATATGGAATCAGCCCCAGCATTTT.

This clonotype was seen many times. The rearrangement links TRBV4-2 to TRBJ2-7, with a tentative D call TRBD1 (6 bases). Germline lookup yields CDR1 LGHNA and CDR2 YNFKEQ. V shed 1 base and J shed 2 bases, with 12 bases lying between them. The CDR3 totals 15 residues. CDR3: CASSQGTTGAYEQYF. Written as DNA, the CDR3 is TGTGCCAGCAGCCAAGGCACGACAGGAGCCTACGAGCAGTACTTC.

This clonotype was seen repeatedly, ten times or more. The rearrangement links TRBV12-3 or TRBV12-4 to TRBJ2-5; TRBD2 might be the D (5 bases). This CDR3 is 14 amino acids long. Deletions cut 1 base from V and 5 bases from J, with 11 bases between. In DNA form, the CDR3 reads TGTGCCAGCAGTTTAGAGGCCAAGCGGGAGACCCAGTACTTC. Translated: CASSLEAKRETQYF.

The table lists this clonotype with many counts. This chain uses TRBV6-1 with TRBJ2-3; 9 bases are shared with TRBD2. The CDR3 is 15 residues long. V trimming: 5 bases; J trimming: 5 bases; junction bases outside the gene matches: 8. Germline CDR1 is MNHNS and CDR2 is SASEGT. CDR3 region: CASSPGTSGLDTQYF. The CDR3 coding sequence is TGTGCCAGCAGTCCCGGAACTAGCGGGTTAGATACGCAGTATTTT.

About this clonotype: This sequence may be a read error, since a much larger clone differs from it by one base. This chain joins TRBV7-2 and TRBJ1-6; D is unresolved. Germline V lookup: CDR1 SGHTA, CDR2 FQGNSA. The CDR3 spans 11 residues. Written as DNA, the CDR3 is TGTGCCAGCAGTAAGGATTCAGCCCTCCACTTT. It is translated as CASSKDSALHF.

Concerning this clonotype itself: Just one base apart from a much larger clone, this may be a read error. The gene calls are TRBV20-1 and TRBJ2-2, with TRBD2 matching 9 bases. Germline V gene sequence: CDR1 DFQATT, CDR2 SNEGSKA (reference sequence). CDR3 size: 15 residues. The DNA of the CDR3 is TGCTGTGCTGTCACAGCGGGGGGACCCACCGGGGAGCTGTTTTTT. It translates to CCAVTAGGPTGELFF.

The chain has TRBV27 and TRBJ1-2, with 7 bases fitting TRBD1. Germline-derived CDR1 and CDR2 are MNHEY and SMNVEV (reference sequence). After removal of 9 bases from V and 0 bases from J, the junction contained 4 bases not matched to a gene. The CDR3 runs to 13 residues. Written as DNA, the CDR3 is TGTGCCAGTCGACAGGGTACTAACTATGGCTACACCTTC. Translation gives CASRQGTNYGYTF.

This clonotype came up a few times. The gene calls are TRBV9 and TRBJ2-7, with 12 bases identical to TRBD2. V was clipped by 0 bases and J by 0 bases; unmatched bases: 1. CDR3 length: 16 residues. In germline, CDR1 is SGDLS, CDR2 YYNGEE. The CDR3 DNA follows: TGTGCCAGCAGCGTAGCTAGCGGGGGGGCCTCCTACGAGCAGTACTTC. This sequence encodes CASSVASGGASYEQYF. The entire variable domain, with the rest obtained from reference TRBV9 and TRBJ2-7, is as follows: DSGVTQTPKHLITATGQRVTLRCSPRSGDLSVYWYQQSLDQGLQFLIQYYNGEERAKGNILERFSAQQFPDLHSELNLSSLELGDSALYFCASSVASGGASYEQYFGPGTRLTVT.

This clonotype was detected many times. The genes are TRBV15 and TRBJ1-5, with 8 nucleotides matching TRBD1. V trimming: 0 bases; J trimming: 7 bases; junction bases outside the gene matches: 5. The CDR3 spans 15 residues. Looked up from germline, CDR1 is LNHNV and CDR2 is YYDKDF (reference sequence). CDR3 nucleotide sequence: TGTGCCACCAGCAGAGACAGGGGGCGAGGACAGCCCCAGCATTTT. This translates into CATSRDRGRGQPQHF.

Ten or more counts support this clonotype. The chain recombines TRBV5-1 with TRBJ1-1; D remains unclear. CDR3 size: 14 residues. V dropped 2 bases and J dropped 5 bases, with 13 bases sitting between them. Germline CDR1 is SGHRS and CDR2 is YFSETQ. DNA for the CDR3: TGCGCCAGCAGCTTCGAATCCTCCCGAACTGAAGCTTTCTTT. This codes for CASSFESSRTEAFF.

This clonotype was detected a few times. The chain carries TRBV27 and TRBJ1-1; no definite D call. Trimming stripped 0 bases from V and 1 base from J, with 9 bases between. This CDR3 region has 15 residues. CDR1 is MNHEY, CDR2 SMNVEV, per germline (reference sequence). The CDR3 loop is CASSLSASWNTEAFF. The CDR3 DNA is TGTGCCAGCAGTTTATCGGCCAGCTGGAACACTGAAGCTTTCTTT.

In its sample, this clonotype was seen many times. This chain connects TRBV5-6 to TRBJ1-2, with TRBD1 matching over 11 bases. CDR3 length: 14 amino acids. From germline, CDR1 is SGHDT and CDR2 YYEEEE. V was clipped by 4 bases and J by 7 bases; unmatched bases: 6. CDR3 in amino acids: CASSAGTGGSGYTF. The DNA for the CDR3 is TGTGCCAGCAGCGCCGGGACAGGGGGTAGTGGCTACACCTTC.

The sample holds many counts of this clonotype. The V call is TRBV6-5, the J call TRBJ1-2, with 7 bases fitting TRBD1. J gave up 1 base and V 2 bases, and 7 bases lay outside the gene matches. The CDR3 length is 16 residues. Germline V gives CDR1 MNHEY, CDR2 SVGAGI. This chain's CDR3 is CASSYGSGGFNYGYTF. CDR3 DNA sequence: TGTGCCAGCAGTTACGGGTCAGGGGGATTTAACTATGGCTACACCTTC.

At least ten counts were recorded for this clonotype. V usage is TRBV5-1 and J usage is TRBJ1-1; D is unresolved. Germline loops: CDR1 SGHRS, CDR2 YFSETQ. The V gene lost 1 base and the J gene lost 5 bases, with 12 bases spanning the gap. The CDR3 extends over 14 amino acids. The CDR3 here is CASSLSGGRTEAFF. The CDR3, as DNA: TGCGCCAGCAGCTTGTCTGGAGGGAGGACTGAAGCTTTCTTT.